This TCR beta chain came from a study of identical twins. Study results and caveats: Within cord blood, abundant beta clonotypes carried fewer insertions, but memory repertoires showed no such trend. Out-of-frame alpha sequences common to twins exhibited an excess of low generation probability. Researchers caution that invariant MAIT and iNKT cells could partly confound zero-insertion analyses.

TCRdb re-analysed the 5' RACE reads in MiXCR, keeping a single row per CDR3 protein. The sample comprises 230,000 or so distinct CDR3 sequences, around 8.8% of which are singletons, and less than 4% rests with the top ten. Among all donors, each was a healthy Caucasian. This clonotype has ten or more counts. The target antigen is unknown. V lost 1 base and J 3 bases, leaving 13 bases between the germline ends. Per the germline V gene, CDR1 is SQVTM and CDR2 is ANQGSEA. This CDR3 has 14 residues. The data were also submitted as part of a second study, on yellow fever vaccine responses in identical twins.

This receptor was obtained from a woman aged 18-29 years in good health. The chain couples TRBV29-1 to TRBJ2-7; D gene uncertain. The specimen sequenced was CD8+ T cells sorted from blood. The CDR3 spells CSVEGVGSLYEQYF. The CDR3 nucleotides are TGCAGCGTTGAAGGAGTTGGATCACTCTACGAGCAGTACTTC.